This record looks at one T cell receptor (beta chain) sequence and its context. A sample-barcoded 5' primer and a J-beta primer mix were used in a second PCR of roughly 7 to 12 cycles. A template-switch adaptor that had 12 random nucleotides put a tag on each cDNA molecule. TCRdb processed the 5' RACE reads anew with MiXCR; each CDR3 protein has one entry. The sample lists 650,000 to 1,000,000 distinct CDR3 sequences; around 36% were seen once. Germline V gives CDR1 KGHSH, CDR2 LQKENI. This CDR3 has 14 amino acids. The ends were cut back, 3 bases at V and 5 bases at J, with 12 bases in the middle. This sample was taken from a study of blood T cells in healthy people across ages.

What was sequenced was blood. The sequence was collected from a man aged 18 to 29 in good health. The J gene is TRBJ2-3, the V gene TRBV18; D is uncertain. The CDR3 protein is CASSPSWAEDTQYF. The CDR3 coding sequence is TGTGCCAGCTCACCCAGCTGGGCGGAAGATACGCAGTATTTT. The variable domain in full, with the rest retrieved from reference TRBV18 and TRBJ2-3, is NAGVMQNPRHLVRRRGQEARLRCSPMKGHSHVYWYRQLPEEGLKFMVYLQKENIIDESGMPKERFSAEFPKEGPSILRIQQVVRGDSAAYFCASSPSWAEDTQYFGPGTRLTVL.